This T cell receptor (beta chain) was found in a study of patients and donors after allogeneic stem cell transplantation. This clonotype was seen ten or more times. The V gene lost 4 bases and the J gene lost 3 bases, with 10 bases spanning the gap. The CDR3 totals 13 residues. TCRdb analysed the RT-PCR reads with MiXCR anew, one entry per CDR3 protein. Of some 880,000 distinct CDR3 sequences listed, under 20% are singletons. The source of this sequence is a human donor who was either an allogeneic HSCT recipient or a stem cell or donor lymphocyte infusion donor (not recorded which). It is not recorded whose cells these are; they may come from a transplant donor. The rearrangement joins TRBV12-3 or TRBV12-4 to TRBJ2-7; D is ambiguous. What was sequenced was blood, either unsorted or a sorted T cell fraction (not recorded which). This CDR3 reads CASSSHGDYEQYF. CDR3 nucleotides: TGTGCCAGCAGTTCCCATGGGGACTACGAGCAGTACTTC.